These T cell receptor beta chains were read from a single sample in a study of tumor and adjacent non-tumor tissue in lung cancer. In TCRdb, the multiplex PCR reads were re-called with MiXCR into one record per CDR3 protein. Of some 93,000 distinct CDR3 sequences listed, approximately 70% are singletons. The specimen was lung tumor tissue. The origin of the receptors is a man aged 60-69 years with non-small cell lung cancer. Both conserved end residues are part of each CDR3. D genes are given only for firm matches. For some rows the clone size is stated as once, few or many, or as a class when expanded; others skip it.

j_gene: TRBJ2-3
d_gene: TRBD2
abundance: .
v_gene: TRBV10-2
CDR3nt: TGCGCCAGTAGTGGCGGCGGGGGGGCTTTGTTGGCAGATACGAAGTATTTT
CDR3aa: CASSGGGGALLADTKYF

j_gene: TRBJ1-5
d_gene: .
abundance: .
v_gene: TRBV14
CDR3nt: TGTGCCAGCAGCCAACTGCGGGATACGCAGCATTTT
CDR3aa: CASSQLRDTQHF

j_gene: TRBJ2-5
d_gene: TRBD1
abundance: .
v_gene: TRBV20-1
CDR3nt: TGTAGCTTCCGGGACAGGGGCCAAGAGATCCAGTACTTC
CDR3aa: CSFRDRGQEIQYF

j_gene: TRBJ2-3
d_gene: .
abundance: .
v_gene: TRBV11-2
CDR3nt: TGTGCCAGGAGCTCCCGACCCACAGATACGCAGTATTTC
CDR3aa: CARSSRPTDTQYF

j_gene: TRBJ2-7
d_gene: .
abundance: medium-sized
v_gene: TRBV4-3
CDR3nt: TGCGCCAGCAGCCAAGATTGGGGGGTGGAGGCCTACGAGCAGTACTTC
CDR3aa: CASSQDWGVEAYEQYF

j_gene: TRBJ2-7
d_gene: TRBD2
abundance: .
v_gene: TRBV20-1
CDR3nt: TGCAGTGCTAGTGGGGCTAGCGGGGGCTCTTCCTACAAGCAGTACTTC
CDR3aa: CSASGASGGSSYKQYF

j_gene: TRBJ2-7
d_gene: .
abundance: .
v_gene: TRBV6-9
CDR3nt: TGTGCCGGCCCCATGACCGACAGGGACTACTACGAGCAGTACTTC
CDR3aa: CAGPMTDRDYYEQYF

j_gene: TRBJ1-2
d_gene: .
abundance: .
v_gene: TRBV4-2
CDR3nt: TGTGCCAGCAGCCAAGGTCAAGGCTATTGCTACACCTTC
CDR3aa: CASSQGQGYCYTF

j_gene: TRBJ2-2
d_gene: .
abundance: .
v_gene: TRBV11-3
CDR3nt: TGTGCCAGCAGTCCCCGAAGGGGCCCCGGGGAGATGTTTTTT
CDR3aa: CASSPRRGPGEMFF

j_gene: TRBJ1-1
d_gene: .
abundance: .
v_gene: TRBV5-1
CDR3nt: TGCGCCAGCAGCTTGGCTTCTTCGTTTGAAGCTTTCTTT
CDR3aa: CASSLASSFEAFF